This TCR beta chain stems from a study of blood T cell repertoires in COVID-19. This clone has a handful of counts. As processed by the authors: Cell counts per sample came from amplifying reference gene primers. Profiling relied on immunoSEQ multiplex PCR, and the TCRdb table lists in-frame clones only, not all of them. V, J and clone size are taken as reported in that table, and D and trimming were inferred from the DNA itself. The repertoire has roughly 200,000 clones, 87% of them found once; the top ten carry 10% to 15%. The sequenced sample was peripheral blood. This TCR came from a woman between 18 and 29 years old who had recovered from COVID-19.

The CDR3 nucleotides read TGTGCCTGGAGCGGGACTAGCTACAATGAGCAGTTCTTC. Translation: CAWSGTSYNEQFF. J is TRBJ2-1 and V is TRBV30; 8 nucleotides match TRBD2. Germline-derived CDR1 and CDR2 are GTSNPN and SVGIG (reference sequence). The CDR3 sequence is 13 residues long. Losses at the gene ends were 3 bases for V and 3 bases for J; bases not matched to a gene: 1.